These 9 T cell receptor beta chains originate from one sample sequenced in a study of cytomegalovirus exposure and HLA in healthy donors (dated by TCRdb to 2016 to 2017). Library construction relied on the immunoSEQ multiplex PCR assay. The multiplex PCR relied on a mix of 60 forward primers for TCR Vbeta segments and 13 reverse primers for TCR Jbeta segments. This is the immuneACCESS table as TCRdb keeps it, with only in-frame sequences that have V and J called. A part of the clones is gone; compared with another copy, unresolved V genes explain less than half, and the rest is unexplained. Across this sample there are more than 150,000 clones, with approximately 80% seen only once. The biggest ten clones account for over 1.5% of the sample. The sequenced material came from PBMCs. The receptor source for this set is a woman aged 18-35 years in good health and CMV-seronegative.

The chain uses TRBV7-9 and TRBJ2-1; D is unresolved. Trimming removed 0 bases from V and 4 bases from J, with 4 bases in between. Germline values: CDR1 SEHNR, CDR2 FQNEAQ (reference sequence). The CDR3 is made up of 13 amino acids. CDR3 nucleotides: TGTGCCAGCAGCTTAGCACAATACAATGAGCAGTTCTTC. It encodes CASSLAQYNEQFF.

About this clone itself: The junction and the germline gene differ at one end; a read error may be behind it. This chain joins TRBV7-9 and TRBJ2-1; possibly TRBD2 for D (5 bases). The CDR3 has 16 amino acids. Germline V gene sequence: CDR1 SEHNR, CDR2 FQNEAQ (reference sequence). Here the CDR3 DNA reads TGTTCCAGCAGGCCTATTAGCCAAGACTACTCCAATGAGCAGTTCTTC. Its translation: CSSRPISQDYSNEQFF.

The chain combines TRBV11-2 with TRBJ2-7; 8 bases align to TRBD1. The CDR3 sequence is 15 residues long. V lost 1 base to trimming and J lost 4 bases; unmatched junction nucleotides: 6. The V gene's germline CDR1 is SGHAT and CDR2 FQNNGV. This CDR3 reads CASSLAFQGAYEQYF. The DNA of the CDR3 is TGTGCCAGCAGCTTAGCCTTCCAGGGGGCTTACGAGCAGTACTTC. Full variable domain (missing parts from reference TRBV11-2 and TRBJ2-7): EAGVAQSPRYKIIEKRQSVAFWCNPISGHATLYWYQQILGQGPKLLIQFQNNGVVDDSQLPKDRFSAERLKGVDSTLKIQPAKLEDSAVYLCASSLAFQGAYEQYFGPGTRLTVT.

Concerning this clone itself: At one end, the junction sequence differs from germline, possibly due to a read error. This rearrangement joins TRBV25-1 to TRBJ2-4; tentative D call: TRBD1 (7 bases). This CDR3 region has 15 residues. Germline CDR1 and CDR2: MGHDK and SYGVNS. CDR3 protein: CASSNGGGASNSQYF. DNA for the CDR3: TGTGCCAGCAGTAATGGAGGGGGCGCTTCGAACAGTCAGTACTTC.

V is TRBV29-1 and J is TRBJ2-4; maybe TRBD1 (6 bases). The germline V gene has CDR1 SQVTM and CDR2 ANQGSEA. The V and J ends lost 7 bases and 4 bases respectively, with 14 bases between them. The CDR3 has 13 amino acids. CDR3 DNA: TGCAGCGCTAACCCAACAGGGAAAAACATTCAGTACTTC. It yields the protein CSANPTGKNIQYF. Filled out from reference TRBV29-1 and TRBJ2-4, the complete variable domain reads SAVISQKPSRDICQRGTSLTIQCQVDSQVTMMFWYRQQPGQSLTLIATANQGSEATYESGFVIDKFPISRPNLTFSTLTVSNMSPEDSSIYLCSANPTGKNIQYFGAGTRLSVL.

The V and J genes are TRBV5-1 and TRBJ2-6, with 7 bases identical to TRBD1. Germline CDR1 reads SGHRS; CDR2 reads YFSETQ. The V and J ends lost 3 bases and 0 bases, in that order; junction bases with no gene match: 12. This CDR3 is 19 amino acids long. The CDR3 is CASSSGPGTDFSGANVLTF. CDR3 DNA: TGCGCCAGCAGCTCCGGTCCCGGGACAGATTTCTCTGGGGCCAACGTCCTGACTTTC.

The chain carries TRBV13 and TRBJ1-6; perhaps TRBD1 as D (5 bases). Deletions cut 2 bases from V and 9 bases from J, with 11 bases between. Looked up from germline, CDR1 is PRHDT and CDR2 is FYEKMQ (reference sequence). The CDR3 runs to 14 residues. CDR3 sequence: CASSLQGGGSPLHF. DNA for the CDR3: TGTGCCAGCAGCTTACAGGGAGGAGGTTCACCCCTCCACTTT.

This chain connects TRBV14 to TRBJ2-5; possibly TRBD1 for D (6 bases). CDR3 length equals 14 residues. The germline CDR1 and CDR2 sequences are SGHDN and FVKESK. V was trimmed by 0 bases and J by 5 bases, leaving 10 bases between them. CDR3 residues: CASSQDRGWETQYF. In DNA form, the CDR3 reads TGTGCCAGCAGCCAAGACAGGGGTTGGGAGACCCAGTACTTC.

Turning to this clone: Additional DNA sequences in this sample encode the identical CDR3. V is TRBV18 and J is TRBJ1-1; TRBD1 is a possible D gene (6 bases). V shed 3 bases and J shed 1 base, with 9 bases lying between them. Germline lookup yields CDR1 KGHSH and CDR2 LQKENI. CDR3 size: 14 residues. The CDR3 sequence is CASSPDRKNTEAFF. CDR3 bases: TGTGCCAGCTCACCTGACAGGAAGAACACTGAAGCTTTCTTT.